One and the same sample provided the 10 T cell receptor beta chains below, sequenced in a study of technical replicates of blood from a few donors. Some clones are missing from TCRdb's copy, which holds only in-frame ones; the method was immunoSEQ multiplex PCR. The data hold 72,000 or so clones, with roughly 90% observed a single time. The sequenced material came from T cells isolated from PBMCs. These receptors were obtained from a human donor in good health.

V and J are TRBV28 and TRBJ2-7; perhaps TRBD2 as D (6 bases). Germline CDR1 MDHEN, CDR2 SYDVKM. The V and J ends lost 3 bases and 2 bases respectively, with 11 bases between them. The CDR3 is made up of 14 amino acids. The CDR3 DNA follows: TGTGCCAGCAGTTTTCGCGGGGAGACCTACGAGCAGTACTTC. It encodes CASSFRGETYEQYF.

The rearrangement uses TRBV11-3 and TRBJ2-2; 9 bases match TRBD1. The CDR3 covers 17 residues. Trimming removed 0 bases from V and 2 bases from J; junction bases left unmatched: 4. Per germline, CDR1 SGHNT and CDR2 YENEEA. As DNA, the CDR3 is TGTGCCAGCAGCTTAGATTGGACAGGGGTAAACACCGGGGAGCTGTTTTTT. Translating it yields CASSLDWTGVNTGELFF.

The chain uses TRBV19 and TRBJ1-2; 7 nucleotides align to TRBD1. The CDR3 has 14 residues. V lost 4 bases and J lost 4; bases outside the gene matches: 6. Germline loops: CDR1 LNHDA, CDR2 SQIVND (reference sequence). CDR3 nucleotides: TGTGCCAGTAGTACCTCCCGGGACAGCTATGGCTACACCTTC. Encoded protein: CASSTSRDSYGYTF.

The chain employs TRBV30 and TRBJ2-1; 7 bases agree with TRBD2. Germline assignment: CDR1 GTSNPN and CDR2 SVGIG (reference sequence). The V and J ends lost 4 bases and 0 bases, in that order; junction bases with no gene match: 3. The CDR3 totals 14 residues. CDR3 coding DNA: TGTGCCTGGAAGGGCGGGAGCTCCTACAATGAGCAGTTCTTC. Translation gives CAWKGGSSYNEQFF.

The chain combines TRBV5-5 with TRBJ2-7, with TRBD1 matching over 7 bases. This CDR3 is 15 amino acids long. V lost 1 base and J lost 4; bases outside the gene matches: 8. Germline V gene data show CDR1 as SGHKS and CDR2 as YYEKEE (reference sequence). The CDR3 DNA is TGTGCCAGCAGCTTGAATCTGGACAGGAGGTACGAGCAGTACTTC. Translation gives CASSLNLDRRYEQYF. Based on the CDR3 plus reference TRBV5-5 and TRBJ2-7, the full variable domain is DAGVTQSPTHLIKTRGQQVTLRCSPISGHKSVSWYQQVLGQGPQFIFQYYEKEERGRGNFPDRFSARQFPNYSSELNVNALLLGDSALYLCASSLNLDRRYEQYFGPGTRLTVT.

The rearrangement uses TRBV19 and TRBJ1-1, with 7 bases matching TRBD1. Germline V gene lookup returns CDR1 LNHDA and CDR2 SQIVND (reference sequence). Germline trimming cut 5 bases from V and 1 base from J; bases unmatched to any gene: 7. This CDR3 spans 15 amino acids. The CDR3 nucleotides are TGTGCCAGTAGTTCTATTCACAGGGGGAACACTGAAGCTTTCTTT. It codes for CASSSIHRGNTEAFF.

The chain couples TRBV12-5 to TRBJ2-7, with 8 bases that match TRBD1. Germline lookup yields CDR1 LGHNT and CDR2 FRNRAP. The V and J ends lost 1 base and 2 bases, in that order; junction bases with no gene match: 7. This CDR3 contains 16 residues. The CDR3, as DNA: TGTGCTAGTGGTTTGGCCTACCAGGGGGCCACCTACGAGCAGTACTTC. This translates into CASGLAYQGATYEQYF.

The V call is TRBV7-6, the J call TRBJ2-1; TRBD2 might be the D (5 bases). This CDR3 has 13 residues. V was clipped by 5 bases and J by 4 bases, with 9 bases between them. Germline CDR1 SGHVS, CDR2 FNYEAQ. The CDR3 DNA reads TGTGCCAGCAGCATAACTAGTTACAATGAGCAGTTCTTC. Amino acids: CASSITSYNEQFF.

The rearrangement joins TRBV7-2 to TRBJ2-5, with 13 bases fitting TRBD2. The junction had 9 bases not matched to a gene; V was cut back by 3 bases and J by 5 bases. Germline-derived CDR1 and CDR2 are SGHTA and FQGNSA. The CDR3 spans 17 residues. The CDR3 protein is CASSLGGLAGDAETQYF. The CDR3 DNA is TGTGCCAGCAGCTTGGGTGGACTAGCGGGAGACGCGGAGACCCAGTACTTC. The full variable domain, rest sourced from reference TRBV7-2 and TRBJ2-5, is GAGVSQSPSNKVTEKGKDVELRCDPISGHTALYWYRQSLGQGLEFLIYFQGNSAPDKSGLPSDRFSAERTGGSVSTLTIQRTQQEDSAVYLCASSLGGLAGDAETQYFGPGTRLLVL.

Concerning this clone: At the DNA level, this CDR3 is encoded by other sequences in the same sample as well. The CDR3 here is CAIGLAVNTGELFF. DNA for the CDR3: TGTGCCATCGGCCTAGCGGTGAACACCGGGGAGCTGTTTTTT. The chain links TRBV10-3 to TRBJ2-2, with 7 bases fitting TRBD2. The CDR3 spans 14 residues. Germline CDR1 ENHRY, CDR2 SYGVKD. The J segment lost 1 base and the V segment lost 8 bases, leaving 4 bases of the junction unmatched.